A selection of T cell receptor beta chains follows, all from one sample in a study of cytotoxic CD8 clonotypes in ibrutinib-treated CLL. The table came from immunoSEQ multiplex PCR; TCRdb's copy has only in-frame clones and leaves some out. The sample shows 95,000 to 100,000 clones, approximately 82% of them seen only once. The sequenced sample was PBMCs, obtained after 12 months of ibrutinib treatment. The origin of the receptors is a human donor with chronic lymphocytic leukemia. Both conserved end residues are part of each CDR3. Fields, in order: J gene, V gene, clone size, D gene, CDR3 protein, CDR3 DNA. A D gene is named only where the DNA matches it firmly. Rows give clone size only sometimes, using once, few, many, or a class for an expanded clone.

j_gene: TRBJ1-5
v_gene: TRBV6-1
abundance: .
d_gene: TRBD1
CDR3aa: CASRQGHSNQPQHF
CDR3nt: TGTGCCAGCAGACAGGGGCATAGCAATCAGCCCCAGCATTTT

j_gene: TRBJ2-6
v_gene: TRBV5-1
abundance: .
d_gene: .
CDR3aa: CASSPTALPGANVLTF
CDR3nt: TGCGCCAGCAGCCCGACAGCTCTTCCTGGGGCCAACGTCCTGACTTTC

j_gene: TRBJ1-6
v_gene: TRBV9
abundance: .
d_gene: TRBD1
CDR3aa: CASSDSPGTGNSPLHF
CDR3nt: TGTGCCAGCAGCGATTCACCCGGGACAGGGAATTCACCCCTCCACTTT

j_gene: TRBJ2-3
v_gene: TRBV27
abundance: .
d_gene: TRBD2
CDR3aa: CASSTSGGEITDTQYF
CDR3nt: TGTGCCAGCAGTACTAGCGGGGGGGAAATCACAGATACGCAGTATTTT

j_gene: TRBJ2-1
v_gene: TRBV7-3
abundance: .
d_gene: TRBD2
CDR3aa: CASRSGLSGGAGNEQFF
CDR3nt: TGTGCCAGCAGGTCCGGCCTTAGCGGGGGGGCCGGGAATGAGCAGTTCTTC

j_gene: TRBJ1-2
v_gene: TRBV6-5
abundance: once
d_gene: .
CDR3aa: CASRAGGQSYGYTF
CDR3nt: TGTGCCAGCCGGGCTGGTGGACAGTCCTATGGCTACACCTTC

j_gene: TRBJ2-3
v_gene: TRBV9
abundance: once
d_gene: TRBD2
CDR3aa: CASSVGTSGGYTDTQYF
CDR3nt: TGTGCCAGCAGCGTAGGGACTAGCGGGGGGTACACAGATACGCAGTATTTT

j_gene: TRBJ1-4
v_gene: TRBV2
abundance: .
d_gene: TRBD1
CDR3aa: CASSYGTALKLFF
CDR3nt: TGTGCCAGCAGTTATGGGACAGCCTTGAAACTGTTTTTT

j_gene: TRBJ2-7
v_gene: TRBV19
abundance: .
d_gene: TRBD1
CDR3aa: CASSATGGAADEQYF
CDR3nt: TGTGCCAGTAGTGCTACAGGGGGCGCCGCGGACGAGCAGTACTTC

j_gene: TRBJ2-7
v_gene: TRBV5-1
abundance: .
d_gene: TRBD1
CDR3aa: CASSLYNDRGHEQYF
CDR3nt: TGCGCCAGCAGCTTGTATAACGACAGGGGGCACGAGCAGTACTTC

j_gene: TRBJ1-2
v_gene: TRBV7-2
abundance: .
d_gene: TRBD1
CDR3aa: CASRGQGIDGYTF
CDR3nt: TGTGCCAGCAGGGGACAGGGGATCGATGGCTACACCTTC

j_gene: TRBJ2-4
v_gene: TRBV4-1
abundance: .
d_gene: .
CDR3aa: CASSQLGGQRGAKNIQYF
CDR3nt: TGCGCCAGCAGCCAATTAGGAGGGCAAAGGGGAGCCAAAAACATTCAGTACTTC

j_gene: TRBJ2-2
v_gene: TRBV19
abundance: .
d_gene: TRBD1
CDR3aa: CASSIGLGTANTGELFF
CDR3nt: TGTGCCAGTAGTATTGGTTTGGGGACAGCGAACACCGGGGAGCTGTTTTTT

j_gene: TRBJ2-6
v_gene: TRBV18
abundance: .
d_gene: TRBD1
CDR3aa: CASSGTGIGANVLTF
CDR3nt: TGTGCCAGCTCAGGGACAGGGATTGGGGCCAACGTCCTGACTTTC

j_gene: TRBJ1-6
v_gene: TRBV30
abundance: .
d_gene: .
CDR3aa: CAWSVSSYNSPLHF
CDR3nt: TGTGCCTGGAGTGTGAGCTCCTATAATTCACCCCTCCACTTT

j_gene: TRBJ2-1
v_gene: TRBV4-1
abundance: .
d_gene: TRBD2
CDR3aa: CASTKDGDPGLATFNEQFF
CDR3nt: TGCGCCAGCACCAAAGACGGGGATCCGGGACTAGCGACATTCAATGAGCAGTTCTTC

j_gene: TRBJ1-1
v_gene: TRBV5-1
abundance: .
d_gene: .
CDR3aa: CASSLDVGANTEAFF
CDR3nt: TGCGCCAGCAGCTTGGATGTGGGAGCGAACACTGAAGCTTTCTTT

j_gene: TRBJ2-1
v_gene: TRBV25-1
abundance: once
d_gene: .
CDR3aa: CASSENSGEQFF
CDR3nt: TGTGCCAGCAGTGAGAACAGCGGTGAGCAGTTCTTC

j_gene: TRBJ2-3
v_gene: TRBV4-2
abundance: .
d_gene: TRBD2
CDR3aa: CASSQEVGRADTQYF
CDR3nt: TGTGCCAGCAGCCAAGAGGTGGGGAGGGCAGATACGCAGTATTTT

j_gene: TRBJ1-2
v_gene: TRBV11-1
abundance: .
d_gene: .
CDR3aa: CASSRTGTRENGYTF
CDR3nt: TGTGCCAGCAGCCGAACCGGGACGAGGGAGAATGGCTACACCTTC

j_gene: TRBJ1-2
v_gene: TRBV28
abundance: .
d_gene: TRBD1
CDR3aa: CATDKDTGAGGLGYTF
CDR3nt: TGTGCCACCGACAAAGATACAGGGGCCGGAGGACTCGGCTACACCTTC

j_gene: TRBJ2-4
v_gene: TRBV15
abundance: .
d_gene: TRBD2
CDR3aa: CATSRPGLGFDIQYF
CDR3nt: TGTGCCACCAGCAGGCCGGGACTAGGGTTTGACATTCAGTACTTC

j_gene: TRBJ2-2
v_gene: TRBV7-3
abundance: once
d_gene: TRBD2
CDR3aa: CASSSRGVPGELFF
CDR3nt: TGTGCCAGCAGCTCGCGGGGGGTGCCCGGGGAGCTGTTTTTT

j_gene: TRBJ1-6
v_gene: TRBV30
abundance: .
d_gene: TRBD1
CDR3aa: CAWSARDRTNSPLHF
CDR3nt: TGTGCCTGGAGTGCCCGGGACAGAACAAATTCACCCCTCCACTTT

j_gene: TRBJ2-5
v_gene: TRBV29-1
abundance: .
d_gene: TRBD2
CDR3aa: CIGTSDETQYF
CDR3nt: TGCATCGGGACTAGCGATGAGACCCAGTACTTC

j_gene: TRBJ1-2
v_gene: TRBV11-1
abundance: .
d_gene: .
CDR3aa: CASSSPGDHGYTF
CDR3nt: TGTGCCAGCAGCTCCCCAGGGGACCATGGCTACACCTTC

j_gene: TRBJ2-7
v_gene: TRBV30
abundance: .
d_gene: .
CDR3aa: CAWSVPFYRVSYEQYF
CDR3nt: TGTGCCTGGAGTGTCCCCTTCTACAGGGTTTCCTACGAGCAGTACTTC

j_gene: TRBJ2-1
v_gene: TRBV15
abundance: .
d_gene: TRBD2
CDR3aa: CATSRAGGLYNEQFF
CDR3nt: TGTGCCACCAGCAGAGCGGGGGGGCTCTACAATGAGCAGTTCTTC

j_gene: TRBJ2-1
v_gene: TRBV7-2
abundance: .
d_gene: .
CDR3aa: CASSLRLSYNEQFF
CDR3nt: TGTGCCAGCAGCTTAAGACTCTCCTACAATGAGCAGTTCTTC

j_gene: TRBJ2-2
v_gene: TRBV10-2
abundance: .
d_gene: TRBD2
CDR3aa: CASRSGGPGTGELFF
CDR3nt: TGCGCCAGCAGGAGCGGGGGCCCCGGGACCGGGGAGCTGTTTTTT

j_gene: TRBJ1-2
v_gene: TRBV5-6
abundance: .
d_gene: TRBD1
CDR3aa: CASSQWTGEYGYTF
CDR3nt: TGTGCCAGCAGCCAGTGGACAGGGGAGTATGGCTACACCTTC

j_gene: TRBJ2-5
v_gene: TRBV5-6
abundance: once
d_gene: TRBD1
CDR3aa: CASSLPGQGGETQYF
CDR3nt: TGTGCCAGCAGCCTGCCGGGACAGGGGGGAGAGACCCAGTACTTC

j_gene: TRBJ2-1
v_gene: TRBV5-4
abundance: .
d_gene: TRBD1
CDR3aa: CASSFAGGRYNEQFF
CDR3nt: TGTGCCAGCAGCTTTGCAGGGGGCCGCTACAATGAGCAGTTCTTC

j_gene: TRBJ2-5
v_gene: TRBV5-1
abundance: .
d_gene: .
CDR3aa: CASSSQMWETQYF
CDR3nt: TGCGCCAGCAGCTCCCAGATGTGGGAGACCCAGTACTTC

j_gene: TRBJ1-5
v_gene: TRBV7-9
abundance: .
d_gene: TRBD1
CDR3aa: CASSLGTGIGQPQHF
CDR3nt: TGTGCCAGCAGCTTAGGGACAGGGATAGGTCAGCCCCAGCATTTT

j_gene: TRBJ2-3
v_gene: TRBV6-4
abundance: .
d_gene: .
CDR3aa: CASSDRATDTQYF
CDR3nt: TGTGCCAGCAGTGACAGGGCCACAGATACGCAGTATTTT

j_gene: TRBJ1-2
v_gene: TRBV6-5
abundance: .
d_gene: TRBD1
CDR3aa: CASSPGTGRLGYTF
CDR3nt: TGTGCCAGCAGCCCCGGGACAGGGCGATTAGGCTACACCTTC

j_gene: TRBJ1-1
v_gene: TRBV7-2
abundance: .
d_gene: .
CDR3aa: CASSLVMGNTEAFF
CDR3nt: TGTGCCAGCAGCTTAGTTATGGGAAACACTGAAGCTTTCTTT

j_gene: TRBJ2-5
v_gene: TRBV25-1
abundance: .
d_gene: .
CDR3aa: CASSEGGAGETQYF
CDR3nt: TGTGCCAGCAGTGAGGGTGGGGCCGGGGAGACCCAGTACTTC

j_gene: TRBJ1-5
v_gene: TRBV2
abundance: .
d_gene: .
CDR3aa: CASSVQGNQPQHF
CDR3nt: TGTGCCAGCAGCGTTCAGGGAAATCAGCCCCAGCATTTT

j_gene: TRBJ2-3
v_gene: TRBV7-2
abundance: .
d_gene: TRBD2
CDR3aa: CASSILAGSQDTQYF
CDR3nt: TGTGCCAGCAGCATACTAGCGGGGTCACAAGATACGCAGTATTTT

j_gene: TRBJ1-1
v_gene: TRBV6-1
abundance: .
d_gene: .
CDR3aa: CASSEGGHLTGFF
CDR3nt: TGTGCCAGCAGTGAAGGGGGGCACCTGACTGGTTTCTTT

j_gene: TRBJ2-7
v_gene: TRBV5-4
abundance: .
d_gene: .
CDR3aa: CASSLASGLSYEQYF
CDR3nt: TGTGCCAGCAGCTTGGCTTCGGGACTCTCCTACGAGCAGTACTTC

j_gene: TRBJ1-4
v_gene: TRBV16
abundance: .
d_gene: .
CDR3aa: CASSPGTLEKLFF
CDR3nt: TGTGCCAGCAGCCCGGGGACACTCGAAAAACTGTTTTTT

j_gene: TRBJ2-7
v_gene: TRBV20-1
abundance: .
d_gene: TRBD1
CDR3aa: CSAQGAREQYF
CDR3nt: TGCAGCGCCCAGGGGGCGCGAGAGCAGTACTTC

j_gene: TRBJ2-4
v_gene: TRBV20-1
abundance: .
d_gene: .
CDR3aa: CRGIAKNIQYF
CDR3nt: TGCAGAGGAATAGCCAAAAACATTCAGTACTTC

j_gene: TRBJ2-7
v_gene: TRBV27
abundance: few
d_gene: .
CDR3aa: CASSLFQHYEQYF
CDR3nt: TGTGCCAGCAGTTTATTCCAACACTACGAGCAGTACTTC

j_gene: TRBJ2-4
v_gene: TRBV15
abundance: once
d_gene: .
CDR3aa: CATSRDVGALYIQYF
CDR3nt: TGTGCCACCAGCAGAGATGTGGGTGCCTTATACATTCAGTACTTC

j_gene: TRBJ2-3
v_gene: TRBV19
abundance: .
d_gene: .
CDR3aa: CASSPRNTEVDTQYF
CDR3nt: TGTGCCAGTTCCCCTAGGAACACCGAGGTAGATACGCAGTATTTT

j_gene: TRBJ2-7
v_gene: TRBV9
abundance: .
d_gene: .
CDR3aa: CASSNPPRAEQYF
CDR3nt: TGTGCCAGCAGCAATCCCCCGCGGGCCGAGCAGTACTTC

j_gene: TRBJ2-4
v_gene: TRBV7-9
abundance: .
d_gene: TRBD2
CDR3aa: CASLGGGNIQYF
CDR3nt: TGTGCCAGCCTCGGGGGAGGGAACATTCAGTACTTC

j_gene: TRBJ2-2
v_gene: TRBV7-3
abundance: few
d_gene: .
CDR3aa: CASSSSWTAGELFF
CDR3nt: TGTGCCAGCAGCTCGAGCTGGACAGCCGGGGAGCTGTTTTTT

j_gene: TRBJ2-1
v_gene: TRBV5-1
abundance: .
d_gene: TRBD1
CDR3aa: CASSLVPPGQGHNEQFF
CDR3nt: TGCGCCAGCAGCTTAGTACCTCCGGGACAGGGGCACAATGAGCAGTTCTTC

j_gene: TRBJ1-2
v_gene: TRBV20-1
abundance: .
d_gene: TRBD1
CDR3aa: CSASATGSYTF
CDR3nt: TGCAGTGCTAGCGCGACAGGGAGTTACACCTTC

j_gene: TRBJ1-5
v_gene: TRBV19
abundance: .
d_gene: .
CDR3aa: CASRPTGRNSNQPQHF
CDR3nt: TGTGCCAGTAGGCCCACAGGTCGGAATAGCAATCAGCCCCAGCATTTT

j_gene: TRBJ2-7
v_gene: TRBV7-2
abundance: .
d_gene: .
CDR3aa: CASSASQGTYEQYF
CDR3nt: TGTGCCAGCAGCGCCTCACAGGGAACCTACGAGCAGTACTTC

j_gene: TRBJ2-7
v_gene: TRBV7-3
abundance: once
d_gene: TRBD1
CDR3aa: CASSFGDRDSYEQYF
CDR3nt: TGTGCCAGCAGCTTTGGTGACAGGGACTCCTACGAGCAGTACTTC

j_gene: TRBJ2-5
v_gene: TRBV28
abundance: .
d_gene: .
CDR3aa: CASSLSGFGETQYF
CDR3nt: TGTGCCAGCAGTTTATCAGGATTCGGAGAGACCCAGTACTTC

j_gene: TRBJ2-4
v_gene: TRBV29-1
abundance: .
d_gene: .
CDR3aa: CSVEQGAIQYF
CDR3nt: TGCAGCGTTGAACAGGGCGCCATTCAGTACTTC

j_gene: TRBJ1-2
v_gene: TRBV19
abundance: few
d_gene: .
CDR3aa: CASRVGGGSSYTF
CDR3nt: TGTGCCAGTAGGGTCGGCGGGGGCAGTAGCTACACCTTC